The subject of this entry is one T cell receptor beta chain. No antigen is known for it. The PCR was carried out with 60 Vbeta primers and 13 Jbeta primers. Sequencing used immunoSEQ multiplex PCR; TCRdb keeps in-frame clones, though not all of them. The top ten hold 1.2% of the sample, which has around 190,000 clones, roughly 88% seen once. The CDR3 loop spans 14 amino acids. The J segment lost 9 bases and the V segment lost 0 bases, leaving 5 bases of the junction unmatched. The germline V gene encodes CDR1 SGHDT and CDR2 YYEEEE. The data originate from a study of cytomegalovirus exposure and HLA in healthy donors. The study, taken as a whole, reports: Most TCR sequences proved rare, with some public TCRs found in many donors. In the analysis, some V segments, TRBV6-2 and TRBV6-3 included, were excluded as indistinguishable. Some TCR beta chains (around 180 of them) were listed as cytomegalovirus-associated. A further, later analysis showed that HLA-associated TCR beta chains (compared with equally common others) were more clonally expanded.

This clonotype was obtained from a girl aged 2-10 years in good health and CMV-seropositive. This chain connects TRBV5-6 to TRBJ2-1, with 8 bases identical to TRBD2. The sample taken for sequencing was PBMCs. CDR3 sequence: CASSLGIAGTEQFF. The CDR3 bases are TGTGCCAGCAGCTTGGGGATAGCGGGAACTGAGCAGTTCTTC.